These 30 T cell receptor beta chains came from one sample sequenced in a study of beta chain features in type 1 diabetes. Expressed TCRB transcripts got sequenced, as all isolated RNA was reverse transcribed. Clones were read by immunoSEQ multiplex PCR, and TCRdb kept only the in-frame ones, dropping some. The data contain 900,000 or so clones, 17% of them singletons. Sequencing was performed on naive CD4+ T cells from blood. The receptors here all came from a woman younger than 30 in good health.

The chain has TRBV18 and TRBJ1-1, with D perhaps TRBD1 (6 bases). Germline CDR1 and CDR2: KGHSH and LQKENI. This CDR3 comprises 14 residues. V lost 3 bases and J lost 3, with 11 bases in between. The CDR3 loop reads CASSPEGVYTEAFF. For the CDR3, the DNA is TGTGCCAGCTCACCCGAGGGGGTGTACACTGAAGCTTTCTTT.

In its sample, this clone was seen a few times. The V and J genes are TRBV10-3 and TRBJ1-3; D might be TRBD1 (6 bases). The CDR3 is made up of 16 amino acids. The germline V and J ends were trimmed by 0 bases and 0 bases, with 9 bases remaining between them. CDR1 ENHRY and CDR2 SYGVKD come from the germline V gene. This chain's CDR3 is CAISESGQISGNTIYF. DNA for the CDR3: TGTGCCATCAGTGAGTCAGGACAGATCTCTGGAAACACCATATATTTT.

The gene calls are TRBV7-3 and TRBJ2-5; TRBD1 or TRBD2 may be the D gene (5 bases each). Trimming left V 2 bases short and J 1 base short, with 11 bases between. This CDR3 is built from 15 residues. Germline V gene sequence: CDR1 SGHTA, CDR2 FQGTGA. DNA for the CDR3: TGTGCCAGCAGCTTATACGGGGCTGGCCAAGAGACCCAGTACTTC. It translates to CASSLYGAGQETQYF.

This clone was found a few times. This chain links TRBV10-2 with TRBJ1-2; perhaps TRBD1 as D (5 bases). This CDR3 spans 14 amino acids. Trimming took 2 bases from V and 2 from J, leaving 9 bases between them. Per germline, CDR1 WSHSY and CDR2 SAAADI. CDR3 in DNA: TGCGCCAGCAGTGAGGCAGGGATAAACTATGGCTACACCTTC. Residues: CASSEAGINYGYTF.

The rearrangement links TRBV5-1 to TRBJ2-5, with 9 bases aligning to TRBD2. CDR1 and CDR2 from the germline V gene are SGHRS and YFSETQ. The CDR3 totals 15 residues. Trimming took 3 bases from V and 4 from J; bases not matched to a gene: 7. Here the CDR3 reads CASSSPILAGETQYF. The CDR3 region has the DNA TGCGCCAGCAGCTCGCCAATACTAGCGGGAGAGACCCAGTACTTC. The variable domain in full, with the rest retrieved from reference TRBV5-1 and TRBJ2-5, is KAGVTQTPRYLIKTRGQQVTLSCSPISGHRSVSWYQQTPGQGLQFLFEYFSETQRNKGNFPGRFSGRQFSNSRSEMNVSTLELGDSALYLCASSSPILAGETQYFGPGTRLLVL.

This clone has a handful of counts. The rearrangement joins TRBV10-2 to TRBJ2-3; D ambiguous. Germline loops: CDR1 WSHSY, CDR2 SAAADI. The CDR3 runs 12 residues. V was pared by 4 bases and J by 5 bases, with 7 bases between. For the CDR3, the DNA is TGCGCCAGCAGTGTACCCCGAGATACGCAGTATTTT. It is translated as CASSVPRDTQYF.

The gene calls are TRBV5-1 and TRBJ2-2, with D possibly matching TRBD1 (6 bases). CDR3 length equals 13 residues. Trimming pared 2 bases from V and 4 bases from J, leaving 6 bases between. Germline V lookup: CDR1 SGHRS, CDR2 YFSETQ. Here the CDR3 reads CASSFRGTGELFF. DNA for the CDR3: TGCGCCAGCAGCTTCAGGGGCACCGGGGAGCTGTTTTTT. The full variable domain, in which reference TRBV5-1 and TRBJ2-2 provide the parts outside the CDR3, is KAGVTQTPRYLIKTRGQQVTLSCSPISGHRSVSWYQQTPGQGLQFLFEYFSETQRNKGNFPGRFSGRQFSNSRSEMNVSTLELGDSALYLCASSFRGTGELFFGEGSRLTVL.

This sequence joins TRBV10-3 and TRBJ2-3, with 10 positions matching TRBD2. CDR1 ENHRY and CDR2 SYGVKD come from the germline V gene. The V and J ends lost 7 bases and 2 bases, in that order; junction bases with no gene match: 18. The CDR3 spans 19 residues. Here the CDR3 reads CAIKNPAGGPGLATDTQYF. In DNA form, the CDR3 reads TGTGCCATCAAGAATCCAGCGGGAGGGCCTGGGTTAGCCACAGATACGCAGTATTTT.

The count of this clone is one. The gene calls are TRBV14 and TRBJ1-2, with D hard to call. Trimming removed 2 bases at V and 0 bases at J, with 13 bases between. Per germline, CDR1 SGHDN and CDR2 FVKESK. The CDR3 spans 16 residues. CDR3 amino acids: CASSQNKGTSNYGYTF. CDR3 bases: TGTGCCAGCAGCCAAAACAAGGGAACATCTAACTATGGCTACACCTTC.

The chain recombines TRBV9 with TRBJ2-1, with D possibly matching TRBD1 (6 bases). V lost 3 bases and J 9 bases, leaving 19 bases between the germline ends. CDR1 and CDR2 (germline): SGDLS, YYNGEE. This CDR3 has 15 residues. CDR3 sequence reads: CASSAFRQVMGEQFF. CDR3 bases: TGTGCCAGCAGCGCGTTCCGACAGGTAATGGGTGAGCAGTTCTTC.

The gene calls are TRBV5-6 and TRBJ1-5; D is unclear. Trimming took off 2 bases at V and 1 base at J, with 10 bases between the two ends. The germline V gene has CDR1 SGHDT and CDR2 YYEEEE. The CDR3 extends over 15 amino acids. The CDR3 nucleotides are TGTGCCAGCAGCTTAAGGGTGATGAGCAATCAGCCCCAGCATTTT. This translates into CASSLRVMSNQPQHF.

The rearrangement uses TRBV28 and TRBJ2-7, with D tentatively TRBD1 (6 bases). Germline values: CDR1 MDHEN, CDR2 SYDVKM. The germline V and J ends were trimmed by 3 bases and 4 bases, with 19 bases remaining between them. CDR3 length: 16 residues. The CDR3 region has the DNA TGTGCCAGCAGTTTCCCCGGTCCAGGGGCCCCTTACGAGCAGTACTTC. Protein sequence: CASSFPGPGAPYEQYF.

This clone showed up just a few times. The chain employs TRBV18 and TRBJ2-2, with D perhaps matching TRBD2 (7 bases). The V gene's germline CDR1 is KGHSH and CDR2 LQKENI. The germline V and J ends were trimmed by 4 bases and 4 bases, with 22 bases remaining between them. CDR3 size: 18 residues. The CDR3 reads CASSQQSLAGAGTGELFF. The CDR3, as DNA: TGTGCCAGCTCACAACAGAGCCTGGCGGGGGCCGGCACCGGGGAGCTGTTTTTT.

V gene TRBV6-6 combines with J gene TRBJ2-3, with D possibly matching TRBD2 (6 bases). CDR3 size: 15 residues. Germline-derived CDR1 and CDR2 are MNHNY and SVGAGI (reference sequence). V lost 2 bases and J lost 3, with 12 bases in between. The CDR3 sequence is CASSYQGGKTDTQYF. Here the CDR3 DNA reads TGTGCCAGCAGTTACCAGGGCGGGAAGACAGATACGCAGTATTTT.

The chain couples TRBV5-6 to TRBJ2-7; D unclear. This CDR3 is built from 14 residues. Trimming removed 1 base at V and 5 bases at J, with 13 bases between. Germline loops: CDR1 SGHDT, CDR2 YYEEEE. The CDR3 sequence: CASSLLLVADEQYF. CDR3 coding DNA: TGTGCCAGCAGCTTGCTTCTAGTGGCCGACGAGCAGTACTTC.

This clone was found once. The CDR3 nucleotides are TGTGCCAGCAGCGCCGACCCAACTCCCTACGAGCAGTACTTC. Amino acid sequence: CASSADPTPYEQYF. This rearrangement joins TRBV9 to TRBJ2-7; D is undetermined. Germline V CDR1 and CDR2: SGDLS, YYNGEE. V lost 3 bases and J lost 2, with 12 bases in between. This CDR3 spans 14 amino acids.

This clone was counted between two and nine times. J is TRBJ2-3 and V is TRBV7-2; D may be TRBD2 (5 bases). There are 13 residues in the CDR3. V lost 7 bases and J 2 bases, leaving 10 bases between the germline ends. Germline V CDR1 and CDR2: SGHTA, FQGNSA. CDR3 DNA sequence: TGTGCCAGCACCGGGGATTACACAGATACGCAGTATTTT. Translating it yields CASTGDYTDTQYF.

Points on this clone: A read error may be the cause here, since a much bigger clone is one base away. The rearrangement joins TRBV7-9 to TRBJ2-6; D gene ambiguous. This CDR3 is built from 11 residues. V was clipped by 7 bases and J by 2 bases, with 0 bases between them. Germline CDR1 reads SEHNR; CDR2 reads FQNEAQ (reference sequence). Written as DNA, the CDR3 is TGTGCCAGCACTGGGGCCAACGTCCTGACTTTC. This codes for CASTGANVLTF.

In its sample, this clone was seen a few times. The V and J genes are TRBV18 and TRBJ2-3; either TRBD1 or TRBD2 may supply D (5 bases each). CDR1 and CDR2 (germline): KGHSH, LQKENI. The CDR3 is made up of 13 amino acids. The germline V and J ends were trimmed by 3 bases and 4 bases, with 8 bases remaining between them. Here the CDR3 DNA reads TGTGCCAGCTCACCCGAGGGGTCAGATACGCAGTATTTT. Translated, it gives CASSPEGSDTQYF.

This clone was seen only a few times. V and J are TRBV5-1 and TRBJ2-1, with no clear D. The CDR3 runs to 16 residues. Germline CDR1 and CDR2: SGHRS and YFSETQ. V was cut by 0 bases and J by 6 bases, with 16 bases left in between. The CDR3 sequence: CASSLAALPLVNEQFF. The CDR3 nucleotides read TGCGCCAGCAGCTTGGCCGCGCTACCTTTGGTCAATGAGCAGTTCTTC.

This clone has just a few counts. The chain employs TRBV27 and TRBJ2-7, with a possible D match to TRBD2 (7 bases). The CDR3 contains 12 residues. The V gene lost 10 bases and the J gene lost 11 bases, with 21 bases spanning the gap. Germline V gene sequence: CDR1 MNHEY, CDR2 SMNVEV (reference sequence). CDR3 sequence reads: CATYSQQGGKYF. In nucleotides, the CDR3 is TGTGCCACGTACAGTCAACAGGGAGGGAAGTACTTC.

This clone was seen a few times. This rearrangement joins TRBV21-1 to TRBJ2-5. TRBV21-1 is an annotated pseudogene. The CDR3 covers 15 residues. The CDR3 DNA reads as TGTGCCAGCAGCAAGGGACCCCTAAAGGGAGAGACCCAGTACTTC. The encoded protein is CASSKGPLKGETQYF.

The chain recombines TRBV4-1 with TRBJ1-5; D remains unclear. With 4 bases removed from V and 5 bases from J, the gap between germline ends came to 9 bases. CDR3 length: 13 amino acids. Germline CDR1 is MGHRA and CDR2 is YSYEKL. The CDR3 nucleotides read TGCGCCAGCAGCCCGACGGTTTATCAGCCCCAGCATTTT. This sequence encodes CASSPTVYQPQHF.

The CDR3 loop reads CASSRQAGSNEQFF. In DNA form, the CDR3 reads TGTGCCAGCAGCCGGCAGGCGGGCTCGAATGAGCAGTTCTTC. V usage is TRBV14 and J usage is TRBJ2-1; D might be TRBD2 (5 bases). Germline lookup yields CDR1 SGHDN and CDR2 FVKESK. Trimming took off 4 bases at V and 7 bases at J, with 14 bases between the two ends. The CDR3 has 14 residues.

The chain joins TRBV9 to TRBJ2-2, with D possibly being TRBD2 (5 bases). The CDR3 is made up of 15 amino acids. Trimming stripped 0 bases from V and 6 bases from J, with 12 bases between. The V gene's germline CDR1 is SGDLS and CDR2 YYNGEE. CDR3 DNA: TGTGCCAGCAGCGTAGGTAGGGAGCCGTCCGGGGAGCTGTTTTTT. This codes for CASSVGREPSGELFF.

For the CDR3, the DNA is TGTGCCAGTAGTGTAACCGGGACACTTAGCTCTGGAAACACCATATATTTT. The encoded protein is CASSVTGTLSSGNTIYF. The gene calls are TRBV19 and TRBJ1-3; maybe TRBD1 (6 bases). Trimming left V 5 bases short and J 0 bases short, with 17 bases between. This CDR3 has 17 residues. In germline, CDR1 is LNHDA, CDR2 SQIVND (reference sequence).

The chain couples TRBV10-1 to TRBJ2-5; 8 bases match TRBD2. The CDR3 contains 13 residues. V shed 4 bases, J shed 2 bases, and the junction held 0 bases outside the gene matches. CDR1 WNHNN and CDR2 SYGVQD come from the germline V gene (reference sequence). CDR3 bases: TGCGCCAGCAGTGTAGCGGGACAAGAGACCCAGTACTTC. Translated, it gives CASSVAGQETQYF.

The chain links TRBV7-2 to TRBJ2-7; 10 bases are a match to TRBD2. CDR3 size: 16 residues. The germline V gene encodes CDR1 SGHTA and CDR2 FQGNSA. V was pared by 3 bases and J by 4 bases, with 9 bases of the junction left unmatched. CDR3 in DNA: TGTGCCAGCAGCTTCCGGTCTAGCGGGAGTTTTTACGAGCAGTACTTC. Residues: CASSFRSSGSFYEQYF. Full variable domain (remainder filled in from reference TRBV7-2 and TRBJ2-7): GAGVSQSPSNKVTEKGKDVELRCDPISGHTALYWYRQSLGQGLEFLIYFQGNSAPDKSGLPSDRFSAERTGGSVSTLTIQRTQQEDSAVYLCASSFRSSGSFYEQYFGPGTRLTVT.

The rearrangement joins TRBV28 to TRBJ2-7; 7 bases fit TRBD1. J lost 3 bases, V lost 5 bases, and 7 bases had no gene match. Germline CDR1 reads MDHEN; CDR2 reads SYDVKM. This CDR3 contains 14 residues. CDR3 residues: CASSTYRGNYEQYF. The CDR3 nucleotides are TGTGCCAGCAGTACCTACAGGGGAAACTACGAGCAGTACTTC.

This clone was counted between two and nine times. The rearrangement uses TRBV15 and TRBJ2-3; D may be TRBD2 (5 bases). Germline V gene sequence: CDR1 LNHNV, CDR2 YYDKDF (reference sequence). The V end lost 1 base, the J end lost 1 base, and 6 bases lay between the germline ends. This CDR3 spans 14 amino acids. This CDR3 reads CATSRARGTDTQYF. The CDR3 DNA reads as TGTGCCACCAGCAGAGCGCGGGGCACAGATACGCAGTATTTT.